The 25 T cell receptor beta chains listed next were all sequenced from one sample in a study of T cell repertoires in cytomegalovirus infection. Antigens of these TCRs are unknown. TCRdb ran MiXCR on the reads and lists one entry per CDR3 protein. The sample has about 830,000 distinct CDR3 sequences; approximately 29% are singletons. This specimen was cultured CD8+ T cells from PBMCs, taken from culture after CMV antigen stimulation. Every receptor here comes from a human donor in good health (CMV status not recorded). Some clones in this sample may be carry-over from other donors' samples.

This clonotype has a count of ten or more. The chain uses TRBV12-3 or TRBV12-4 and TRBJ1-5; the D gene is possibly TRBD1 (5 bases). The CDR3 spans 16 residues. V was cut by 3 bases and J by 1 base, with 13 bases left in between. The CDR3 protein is CASSFSGDWSNQPQHF. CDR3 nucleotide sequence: TGTGCCAGCAGTTTTTCCGGGGACTGGAGCAATCAGCCCCAGCATTTT.

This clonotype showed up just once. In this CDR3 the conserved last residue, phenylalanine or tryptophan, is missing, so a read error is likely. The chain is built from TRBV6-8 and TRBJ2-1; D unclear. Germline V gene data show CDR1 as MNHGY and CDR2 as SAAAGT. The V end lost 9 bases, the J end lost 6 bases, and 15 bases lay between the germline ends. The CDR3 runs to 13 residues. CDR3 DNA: TGTGCCAGTAGACCTAACTACGGCAATGAGCAGTTCTCC. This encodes CASRPNYGNEQFS.

The CDR3 DNA sequence: TGTGCCAGCAGCCAAGCCGCCGGGACAGGGGACTTACGGGGCCAAGAGACCCAGTACTTC. Protein: CASSQAAGTGDLRGQETQYF. The chain joins TRBV3-1 to TRBJ2-5, with 10 bases aligning to TRBD1. This CDR3 contains 20 residues. Looked up from germline, CDR1 is LGHDT and CDR2 is YNNKEL (reference sequence). V lost 1 base to trimming and J lost 1 base; unmatched junction nucleotides: 15.

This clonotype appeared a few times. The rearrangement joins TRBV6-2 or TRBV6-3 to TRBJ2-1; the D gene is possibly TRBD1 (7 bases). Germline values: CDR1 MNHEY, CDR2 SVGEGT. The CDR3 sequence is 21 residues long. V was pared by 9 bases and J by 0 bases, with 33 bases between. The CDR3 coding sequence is TGTGCCAGTCAGTGGGGGGAGTATGAGGGGGCTCTAAAGTACTCCTACAATGAGCAGTTCTTC. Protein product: CASQWGEYEGALKYSYNEQFF.

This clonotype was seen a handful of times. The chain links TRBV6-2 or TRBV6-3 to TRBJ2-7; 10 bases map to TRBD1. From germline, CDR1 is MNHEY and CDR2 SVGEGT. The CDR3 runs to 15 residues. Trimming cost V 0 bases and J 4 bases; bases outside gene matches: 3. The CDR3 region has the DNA TGTGCCAGCAGTTACTCGAAGGGACAGGGGTACGAGCAGTACGTC. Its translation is CASSYSKGQGYEQYV.

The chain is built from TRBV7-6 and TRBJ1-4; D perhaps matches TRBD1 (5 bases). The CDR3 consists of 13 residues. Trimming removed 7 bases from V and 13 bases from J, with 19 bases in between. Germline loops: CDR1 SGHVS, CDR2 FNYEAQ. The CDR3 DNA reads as TGTGCCAGCACCTATAGTCAGGGAACAGGACTGTTTTTT. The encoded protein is CASTYSQGTGLFF.

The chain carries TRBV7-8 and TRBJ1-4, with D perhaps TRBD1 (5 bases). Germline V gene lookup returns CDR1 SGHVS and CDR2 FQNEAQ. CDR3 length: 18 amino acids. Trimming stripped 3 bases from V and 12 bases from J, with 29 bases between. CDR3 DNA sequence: TGTGCCAGCAGCTTGGGAGGATTAGAAGGGACCGCTTTGGTGGAACTGTTTTTT. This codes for CASSLGGLEGTALVELFF.

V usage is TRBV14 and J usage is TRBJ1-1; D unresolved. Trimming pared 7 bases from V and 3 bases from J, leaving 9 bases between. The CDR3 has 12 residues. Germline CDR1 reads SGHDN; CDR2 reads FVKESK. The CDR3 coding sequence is TGTGCCAGCAATCCCACAGACACTGAAGCTTTCTTT. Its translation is CASNPTDTEAFF.

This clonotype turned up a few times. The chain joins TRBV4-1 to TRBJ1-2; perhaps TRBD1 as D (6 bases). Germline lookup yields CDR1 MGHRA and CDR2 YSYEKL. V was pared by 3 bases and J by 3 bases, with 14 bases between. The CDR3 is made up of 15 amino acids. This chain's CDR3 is CASSQKQGNDYGYTF. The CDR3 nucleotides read TGCGCCAGCAGCCAGAAACAGGGTAATGACTATGGCTACACCTTC.

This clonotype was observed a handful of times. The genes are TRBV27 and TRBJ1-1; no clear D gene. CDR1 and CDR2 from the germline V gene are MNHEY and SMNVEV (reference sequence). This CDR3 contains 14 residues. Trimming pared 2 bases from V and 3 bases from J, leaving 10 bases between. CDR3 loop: CASSLGHGYTEAFF. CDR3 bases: TGTGCCAGCAGTTTAGGGCACGGTTACACTGAAGCTTTCTTT.

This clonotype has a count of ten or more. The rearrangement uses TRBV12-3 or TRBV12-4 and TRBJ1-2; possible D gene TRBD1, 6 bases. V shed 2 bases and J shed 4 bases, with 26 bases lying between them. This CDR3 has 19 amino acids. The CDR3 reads CASSLIWRAGAIIPYGYTF. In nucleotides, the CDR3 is TGTGCCAGCAGTTTAATTTGGAGGGCAGGGGCGATAATCCCCTATGGCTACACCTTC.

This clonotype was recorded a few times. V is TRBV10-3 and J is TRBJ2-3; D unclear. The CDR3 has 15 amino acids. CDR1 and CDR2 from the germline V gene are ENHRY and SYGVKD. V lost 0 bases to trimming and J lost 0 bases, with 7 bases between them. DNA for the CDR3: TGTGCCATCAGTGAGTCGTGGTATAGCACAGATACGCAGTATTTT. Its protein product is CAISESWYSTDTQYF.

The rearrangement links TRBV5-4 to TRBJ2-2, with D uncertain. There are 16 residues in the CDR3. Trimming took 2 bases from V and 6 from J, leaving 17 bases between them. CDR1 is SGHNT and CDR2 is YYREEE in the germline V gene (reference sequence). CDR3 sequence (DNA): TGTGCCAGCAGCTTTTTTCAAGGTATATCTGCCGGGGAGCTGTTTTTT. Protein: CASSFFQGISAGELFF.

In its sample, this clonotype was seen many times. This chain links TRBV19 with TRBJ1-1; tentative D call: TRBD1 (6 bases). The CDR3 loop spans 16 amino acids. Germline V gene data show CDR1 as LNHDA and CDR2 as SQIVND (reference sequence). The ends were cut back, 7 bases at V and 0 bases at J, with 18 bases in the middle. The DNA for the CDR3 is TGTGCCAGTACCATATTGGGGGGGCTGTTGAACACTGAAGCTTTCTTT. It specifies CASTILGGLLNTEAFF.

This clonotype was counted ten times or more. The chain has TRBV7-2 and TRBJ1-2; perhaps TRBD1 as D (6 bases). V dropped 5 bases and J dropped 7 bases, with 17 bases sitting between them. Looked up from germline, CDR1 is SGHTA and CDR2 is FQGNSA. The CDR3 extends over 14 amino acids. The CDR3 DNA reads TGTGCCAGCAGCCCCCAGGGGCAAATAGGTGGCTACACCTTC. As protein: CASSPQGQIGGYTF.

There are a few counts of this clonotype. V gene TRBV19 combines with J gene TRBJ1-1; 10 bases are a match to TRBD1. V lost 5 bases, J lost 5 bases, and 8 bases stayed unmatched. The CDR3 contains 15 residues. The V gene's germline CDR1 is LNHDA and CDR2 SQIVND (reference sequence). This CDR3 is CASSLLPGQGTEAFF. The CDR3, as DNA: TGTGCCAGTAGTCTCCTTCCGGGACAGGGGACTGAAGCTTTCTTT.

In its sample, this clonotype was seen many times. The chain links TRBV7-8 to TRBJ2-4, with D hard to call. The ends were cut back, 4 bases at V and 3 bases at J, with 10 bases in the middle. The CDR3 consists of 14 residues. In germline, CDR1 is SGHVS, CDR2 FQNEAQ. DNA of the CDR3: TGTGCCAGCAGCTCGACGGTAGACAAAAACATTCAGTACTTC. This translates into CASSSTVDKNIQYF. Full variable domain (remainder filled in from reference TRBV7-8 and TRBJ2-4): GAGVSQSPRYKVAKRGQDVALRCDPISGHVSLFWYQQALGQGPEFLTYFQNEAQLDKSGLPSDRFFAERPEGSVSTLKIQRTQQEDSAVYLCASSSTVDKNIQYFGAGTRLSVL.

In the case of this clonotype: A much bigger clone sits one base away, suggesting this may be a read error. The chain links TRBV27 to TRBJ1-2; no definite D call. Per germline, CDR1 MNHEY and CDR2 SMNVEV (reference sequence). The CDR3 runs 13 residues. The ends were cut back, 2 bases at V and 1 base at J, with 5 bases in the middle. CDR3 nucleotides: TGTGCCAGCAGTTTAGGGTTTAACTATGGCTACACCTTC. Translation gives CASSLGFNYGYTF.

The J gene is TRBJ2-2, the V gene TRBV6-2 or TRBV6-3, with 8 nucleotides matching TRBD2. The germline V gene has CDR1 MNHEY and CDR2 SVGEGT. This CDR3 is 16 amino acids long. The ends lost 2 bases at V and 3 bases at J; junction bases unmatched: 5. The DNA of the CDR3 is TGTGCCAGCAGTTACCGCGGGGGGCGTGACACCGGGGAGCTGTTTTTT. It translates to CASSYRGGRDTGELFF.

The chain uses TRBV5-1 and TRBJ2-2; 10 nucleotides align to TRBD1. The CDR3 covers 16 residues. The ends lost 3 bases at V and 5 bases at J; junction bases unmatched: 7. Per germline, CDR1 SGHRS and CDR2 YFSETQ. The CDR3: CASSSSGTGDTGELFF. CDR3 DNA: TGCGCCAGCAGCTCGTCCGGGACAGGGGATACCGGGGAGCTGTTTTTT.

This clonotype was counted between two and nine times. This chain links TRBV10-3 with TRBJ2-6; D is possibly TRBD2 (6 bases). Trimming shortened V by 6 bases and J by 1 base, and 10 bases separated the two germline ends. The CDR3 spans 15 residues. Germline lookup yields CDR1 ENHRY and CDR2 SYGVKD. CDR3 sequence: CAIRTEGSGANVLTF. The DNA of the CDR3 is TGTGCCATCAGAACGGAGGGGTCTGGGGCCAACGTCCTGACTTTC.

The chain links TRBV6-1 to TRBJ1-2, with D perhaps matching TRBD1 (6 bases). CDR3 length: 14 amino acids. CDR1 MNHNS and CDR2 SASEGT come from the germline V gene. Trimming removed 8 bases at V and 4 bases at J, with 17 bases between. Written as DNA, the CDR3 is TGTGCCAGCCAACAAGGGGGGGCAGGCTATGGCTACACCTTC. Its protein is CASQQGGAGYGYTF.

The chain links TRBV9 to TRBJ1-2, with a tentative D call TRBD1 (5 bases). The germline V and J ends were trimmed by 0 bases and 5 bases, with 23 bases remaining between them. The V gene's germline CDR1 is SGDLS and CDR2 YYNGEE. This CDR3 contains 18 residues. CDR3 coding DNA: TGTGCCAGCAGCGTAGCACAGGACACTAAACTGGTGAATTATGGCTACACCTTC. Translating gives CASSVAQDTKLVNYGYTF.

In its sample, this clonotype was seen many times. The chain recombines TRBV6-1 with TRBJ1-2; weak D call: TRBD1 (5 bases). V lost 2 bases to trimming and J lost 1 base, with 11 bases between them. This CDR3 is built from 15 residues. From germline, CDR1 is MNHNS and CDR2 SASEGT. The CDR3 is CASSEMAGLNYGYTF. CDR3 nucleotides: TGTGCCAGCAGTGAAATGGCAGGGCTTAACTATGGCTACACCTTC.

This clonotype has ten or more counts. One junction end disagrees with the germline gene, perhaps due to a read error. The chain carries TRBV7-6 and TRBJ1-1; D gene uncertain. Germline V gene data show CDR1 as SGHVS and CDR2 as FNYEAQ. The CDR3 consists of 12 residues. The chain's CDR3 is CASSLVNSEAFF. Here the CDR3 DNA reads TGTGCCAGCAGCTTAGTGAACAGTGAAGCTTTCTTT.